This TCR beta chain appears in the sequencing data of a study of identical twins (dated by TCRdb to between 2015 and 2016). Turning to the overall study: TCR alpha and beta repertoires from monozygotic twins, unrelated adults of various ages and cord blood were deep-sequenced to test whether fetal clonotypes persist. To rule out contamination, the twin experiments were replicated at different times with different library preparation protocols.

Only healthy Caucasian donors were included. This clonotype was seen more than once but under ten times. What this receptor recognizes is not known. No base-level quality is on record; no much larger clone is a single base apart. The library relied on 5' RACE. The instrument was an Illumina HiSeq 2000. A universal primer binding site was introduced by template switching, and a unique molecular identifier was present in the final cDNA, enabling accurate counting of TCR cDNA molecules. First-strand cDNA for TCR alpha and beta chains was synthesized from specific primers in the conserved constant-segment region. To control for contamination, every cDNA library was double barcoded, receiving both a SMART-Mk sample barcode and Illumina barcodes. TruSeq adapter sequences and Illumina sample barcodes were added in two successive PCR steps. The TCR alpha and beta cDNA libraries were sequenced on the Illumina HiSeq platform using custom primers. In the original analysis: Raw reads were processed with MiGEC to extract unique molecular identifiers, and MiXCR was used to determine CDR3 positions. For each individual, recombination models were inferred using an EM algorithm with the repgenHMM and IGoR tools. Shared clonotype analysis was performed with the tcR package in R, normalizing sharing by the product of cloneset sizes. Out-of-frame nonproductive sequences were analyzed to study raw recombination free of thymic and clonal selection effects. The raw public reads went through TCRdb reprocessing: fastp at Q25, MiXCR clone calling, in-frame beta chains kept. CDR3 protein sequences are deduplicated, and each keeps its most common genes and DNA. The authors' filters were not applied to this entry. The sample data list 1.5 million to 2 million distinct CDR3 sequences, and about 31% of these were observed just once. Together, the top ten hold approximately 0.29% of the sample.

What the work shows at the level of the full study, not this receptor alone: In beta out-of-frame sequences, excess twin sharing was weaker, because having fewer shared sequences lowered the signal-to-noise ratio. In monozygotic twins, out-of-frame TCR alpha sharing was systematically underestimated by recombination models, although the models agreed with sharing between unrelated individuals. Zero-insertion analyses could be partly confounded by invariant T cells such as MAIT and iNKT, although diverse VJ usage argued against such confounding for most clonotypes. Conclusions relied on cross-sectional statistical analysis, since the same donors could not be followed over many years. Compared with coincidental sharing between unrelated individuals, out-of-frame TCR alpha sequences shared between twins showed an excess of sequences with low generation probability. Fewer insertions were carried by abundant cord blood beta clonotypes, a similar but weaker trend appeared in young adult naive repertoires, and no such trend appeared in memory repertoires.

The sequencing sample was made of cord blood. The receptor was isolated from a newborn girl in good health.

The CDR3 reads as follows: CASRPTATGELFF. In nucleotide form, the sequence is TGCGCCAGCAGACCAACGGCCACCGGGGAGCTGTTTTTT. The chain is assembled from TRBV4-1 and TRBJ2-2; the D gene cannot be resolved reliably. From the cysteine through the phenylalanine, the CDR3 covers 13 amino acids. Only the CDR3 DNA is retained, 39 bases long and in frame from the first base. The junction carries 9 bases between V and J, which are trimmed by 6 bases and 4 bases respectively. Reading the germline V gene gives CDR1 MGHRA and CDR2 YSYEKL.